The clone carrying this T cell receptor (beta chain) was recorded only once. The assay was immunoSEQ multiplex PCR, and TCRdb's table has in-frame clones only and misses some. This sample has 75,000 to 95,000 clones, with 80% to 90% found just once. CDR3 length: 13 amino acids. Between the trimmed V and J ends, which lost 3 bases and 9 bases, there was a span of 15 bases. Germline-derived CDR1 and CDR2 are MGHRA and YSYEKL. The data belong to a study of blood T cell repertoires in COVID-19. In the study overall: Sources were T cells, B-cell-depleted T cells, or PBMCs; the material itself was cDNA or gDNA.

The sequence was obtained from a human donor in a cohort sampled during active COVID-19. The specimen sequenced was peripheral blood. The chain links TRBV4-1 to TRBJ2-7; tentative D call: TRBD1 (5 bases). The CDR3 region is CASSQDTVPGQYF. The CDR3 DNA sequence: TGCGCCAGCAGCCAGGACACCGTGCCCGGGCAGTACTTC.